What follows are 28 T cell receptor beta chains derived from one specimen sequenced in a study of shared clonotypes between healthy human individuals. Clones were read by immunoSEQ multiplex PCR, and TCRdb kept only the in-frame ones, dropping some. In the table there are 2 million to 2.5 million clones, approximately 96% of which are singletons. The sample consisted of naive CD4+ T cells sorted from blood. The subset is: CD45RA+ positively selected. All receptors derive from a man aged 18 to 29 in good health.

The chain uses TRBV4-2 and TRBJ2-3; 14 nucleotides match TRBD2. The CDR3 is 17 amino acids. CDR1 and CDR2 (germline): LGHNA, YNFKEQ. The V and J ends lost 0 bases and 7 bases, in that order; junction bases with no gene match: 6. This chain's CDR3 is CASSQEGTSGGLNTQYF. DNA for the CDR3: TGTGCCAGCAGCCAAGAGGGGACTAGCGGGGGTTTAAATACGCAGTATTTT.

V usage is TRBV7-3 and J usage is TRBJ1-1, with D hard to call. CDR3 length: 15 residues. Per the germline V gene, CDR1 is SGHTA and CDR2 is FQGTGA. Trimming removed 6 bases from V and 3 bases from J, with 17 bases in between. For the CDR3, the DNA is TGTGCCAGCAGGACTGACGGGCAACGGGACACTGAAGCTTTCTTT. Encoded protein: CASRTDGQRDTEAFF.

This chain links TRBV5-6 with TRBJ2-1; D is perhaps TRBD2 (5 bases). The germline gives CDR1 SGHDT, CDR2 YYEEEE. V shed 0 bases and J shed 4 bases, with 8 bases lying between them. This CDR3 has 14 amino acids. The CDR3 bases are TGTGCCAGCAGCTTGGGGGCGGGTTACAATGAGCAGTTCTTC. Encoded protein: CASSLGAGYNEQFF.

The chain recombines TRBV18 with TRBJ2-7, with TRBD2 matching over 7 bases. CDR1 is KGHSH and CDR2 is LQKENI in the germline V gene. The CDR3 has 14 amino acids. The ends lost 4 bases at V and 0 bases at J; junction bases unmatched: 3. The CDR3 reads CASSQAGSSYEQYF. CDR3 bases: TGTGCCAGCTCACAAGCGGGAAGCTCCTACGAGCAGTACTTC.

The V gene is TRBV4-3, the J gene TRBJ2-3; 9 bases align to TRBD2. The CDR3 covers 13 residues. Per germline, CDR1 LGHNA and CDR2 YSLEER. Unmatched junction bases numbered 2, after V lost 5 bases and J lost 5 bases. In DNA, the CDR3 is TGCGCCAGCAGCGTAGCGGGAGTAGATACGCAGTATTTT. Its translation is CASSVAGVDTQYF.

This chain joins TRBV7-8 and TRBJ2-7; D tentatively fits TRBD1 or TRBD2 (6 bases each). Germline CDR1 SGHVS, CDR2 FQNEAQ. The V and J ends lost 4 bases and 3 bases respectively, with 25 bases between them. This CDR3 is 18 amino acids long. The CDR3 reads CASSSFGGGRVRYYEQYF. As DNA, the CDR3 is TGTGCCAGCAGCTCCTTTGGAGGGGGAAGGGTAAGGTACTACGAGCAGTACTTC.

V is TRBV6-6 and J is TRBJ2-3; D gene uncertain. Trimming pared 6 bases from V and 0 bases from J, leaving 16 bases between. The CDR3 totals 16 residues. Per germline, CDR1 MNHNY and CDR2 SVGAGI (reference sequence). The CDR3 loop reads CASRPPQDVSTDTQYF. The CDR3 DNA sequence: TGTGCCAGCAGACCACCTCAAGACGTAAGCACAGATACGCAGTATTTT.

The chain recombines TRBV5-4 with TRBJ1-6; no clear D gene. The CDR3 loop spans 14 amino acids. Trimming took 1 base from V and 8 from J, leaving 10 bases between them. The V gene's germline CDR1 is SGHNT and CDR2 YYREEE (reference sequence). This CDR3 reads CASSLMLGDSPLHF. CDR3 in DNA: TGTGCCAGCAGCTTGATGCTGGGAGATTCACCCCTCCACTTT.

The table lists this clone with a few counts. V usage is TRBV29-1 and J usage is TRBJ2-5; possibly TRBD1 for D (6 bases). The CDR3 is made up of 14 amino acids. V was trimmed by 3 bases and J by 3 bases, leaving 14 bases between them. CDR1 SQVTM and CDR2 ANQGSEA come from the germline V gene. CDR3 sequence: CSVEGSDRKETQYF. Written as DNA, the CDR3 is TGCAGCGTTGAGGGGTCCGACAGGAAAGAGACCCAGTACTTC.

V gene TRBV6-5 combines with J gene TRBJ2-1; TRBD2 aligns across 7 bases. J was trimmed by 8 bases and V by 7 bases; bases with no gene match: 11. CDR1 is MNHEY and CDR2 is SVGAGI in the germline V gene. This CDR3 is 14 amino acids long. This CDR3 reads CASKFPGGTDEQFF. The CDR3, as DNA: TGTGCCAGCAAGTTCCCCGGGGGGACCGATGAGCAGTTCTTC.

This chain joins TRBV10-1 and TRBJ2-3, with 10 bases fitting TRBD2. CDR3 length equals 18 residues. J lost 3 bases, V lost 1 base, and 10 bases had no gene match. Per the germline V gene, CDR1 is WNHNN and CDR2 is SYGVQD (reference sequence). The CDR3 DNA is TGCGCCAGCAGTGAGTATAGTAGCGGGGGGTCGTCTACAGATACGCAGTATTTT. This codes for CASSEYSSGGSSTDTQYF.

The chain recombines TRBV6-1 with TRBJ1-6; 7 nucleotides match TRBD1. This CDR3 spans 14 amino acids. J gave up 2 bases and V 6 bases, and 1 base lay outside the gene matches. CDR1 is MNHNS and CDR2 is SASEGT in the germline V gene. CDR3 sequence reads: CASRGTAYNSPLHF. CDR3 DNA sequence: TGTGCCAGCAGGGGGACAGCCTATAATTCACCCCTCCACTTT.

A single count supports this clone. This chain joins TRBV5-4 and TRBJ2-2; 8 nucleotides match TRBD1. The length of the CDR3 is 15 residues. V dropped 2 bases and J dropped 7; count of bases not matched to a gene: 7. Germline values: CDR1 SGHNT, CDR2 YYREEE (reference sequence). This CDR3 reads CASSFQGAVVGELFF. Here the CDR3 DNA reads TGTGCCAGCAGCTTCCAGGGGGCGGTGGTCGGGGAGCTGTTTTTT.

The chain has TRBV6-5 and TRBJ2-2, with 11 bases fitting TRBD2. The CDR3 runs to 15 residues. The J segment lost 6 bases and the V segment lost 2 bases, leaving 2 bases of the junction unmatched. Germline V CDR1 and CDR2: MNHEY, SVGAGI. This CDR3 is CASSYVSGRAGELFF. CDR3 nucleotide sequence: TGTGCCAGCAGTTACGTTAGCGGGAGGGCCGGGGAGCTGTTTTTT.

The rearrangement links TRBV10-1 to TRBJ1-1; D is ambiguous. V was shortened by 6 bases and J by 0 bases, with 14 bases between the two germline ends. The germline V gene encodes CDR1 WNHNN and CDR2 SYGVQD (reference sequence). The CDR3 runs to 15 residues. CDR3 DNA sequence: TGCGCCAGCAGCTTGGGAGGCCTAATGAACACTGAAGCTTTCTTT. Amino acid sequence: CASSLGGLMNTEAFF.

This clone was recorded once. This CDR3 reads CASSQALVGTGVTDTQYF. The CDR3 DNA is TGCGCCAGCAGCCAAGCGTTAGTTGGGACAGGGGTCACAGATACGCAGTATTTT. The J gene is TRBJ2-3, the V gene TRBV4-1; TRBD1 matches 10 bases. Per the germline V gene, CDR1 is MGHRA and CDR2 is YSYEKL. The CDR3 covers 18 residues. Unmatched junction bases numbered 9, after V lost 1 base and J lost 2 bases.

The chain employs TRBV28 and TRBJ2-7, with D unresolved. The germline V and J ends were trimmed by 2 bases and 2 bases, with 7 bases remaining between them. There are 13 residues in the CDR3. Germline assignment: CDR1 MDHEN and CDR2 SYDVKM. The CDR3 loop reads CASSLDLTYEQYF. DNA for the CDR3: TGTGCCAGCAGTTTAGACTTGACCTACGAGCAGTACTTC. The full variable domain, completed using reference TRBV28 and TRBJ2-7, is DVKVTQSSRYLVKRTGEKVFLECVQDMDHENMFWYRQDPGLGLRLIYFSYDVKMKEKGDIPEGYSVSREKKERFSLILESASTNQTSMYLCASSLDLTYEQYFGPGTRLTVT.

This chain's CDR3 is CASSRTSGGRTDTQYF. Written as DNA, the CDR3 is TGTGCCAGCAGTAGGACCTCGGGGGGGCGCACAGATACGCAGTATTTT. This chain links TRBV25-1 with TRBJ2-3; 8 nucleotides match TRBD2. Germline loops: CDR1 MGHDK, CDR2 SYGVNS. The CDR3 is made up of 16 amino acids. With V trimmed by 5 bases and J by 1 base, 8 bases remained unmatched.

V gene TRBV7-9 combines with J gene TRBJ2-1; D is possibly TRBD1 (5 bases). CDR3 length equals 12 residues. Per the germline V gene, CDR1 is SEHNR and CDR2 is FQNEAQ (reference sequence). V was cut by 5 bases and J by 7 bases, with 9 bases left in between. In DNA, the CDR3 is TGTGCCAGCAGCCGGGCAGGGAATGAGCAGTTCTTC. Translating it yields CASSRAGNEQFF.

The J gene is TRBJ1-1, the V gene TRBV30; D is undetermined. Trimming took off 3 bases at V and 3 bases at J, with 11 bases between the two ends. CDR1 is GTSNPN and CDR2 is SVGIG in the germline V gene (reference sequence). The CDR3 consists of 13 residues. As DNA, the CDR3 is TGTGCCTGGAGAGTCAGACGGGACACTGAAGCTTTCTTT. Amino acid sequence: CAWRVRRDTEAFF.

CDR3 residues: CASSAWLSLQYF. The CDR3 coding sequence is TGTGCCAGCAGTGCTTGGTTGAGCCTTCAGTACTTC. V and J are TRBV28 and TRBJ2-4; no clear D gene. This CDR3 has 12 residues. Germline V gene lookup returns CDR1 MDHEN and CDR2 SYDVKM. The germline V and J ends were trimmed by 5 bases and 11 bases, with 13 bases remaining between them. The full variable domain, rest sourced from reference TRBV28 and TRBJ2-4, is DVKVTQSSRYLVKRTGEKVFLECVQDMDHENMFWYRQDPGLGLRLIYFSYDVKMKEKGDIPEGYSVSREKKERFSLILESASTNQTSMYLCASSAWLSLQYFGAGTRLSVL.

J is TRBJ2-5 and V is TRBV29-1, with D possibly TRBD2 on 5 matching bases. CDR3 size: 13 residues. The germline V gene has CDR1 SQVTM and CDR2 ANQGSEA. V dropped 6 bases and J dropped 5 bases, with 16 bases sitting between them. CDR3 DNA sequence: TGCAGCGTGGTGCAGACGAGAGGGGAGACCCAGTACTTC. Its translation is CSVVQTRGETQYF.

This chain uses TRBV12-5 with TRBJ2-6; D possibly corresponds to TRBD2 (6 bases). Trimming took 6 bases from V and 0 from J, leaving 21 bases between them. This CDR3 contains 19 residues. Germline loops: CDR1 LGHNT, CDR2 FRNRAP. CDR3 amino acids: CASGNYLGGPRSGANVLTF. The CDR3 DNA sequence: TGTGCTAGTGGGAATTATTTGGGGGGACCCCGCTCTGGGGCCAACGTCCTGACTTTC.

The V call is TRBV19, the J call TRBJ2-1; 10 nucleotides agree with TRBD1. The V gene's germline CDR1 is LNHDA and CDR2 SQIVND (reference sequence). V shed 5 bases and J 6 bases; nucleotides not matched to a gene: 10. This CDR3 is 16 amino acids long. CDR3 nucleotides: TGTGCCAGTAGTGCCAACCGGGACAGGGGTCCCAATGAGCAGTTCTTC. Its protein is CASSANRDRGPNEQFF.

The chain links TRBV25-1 to TRBJ2-5, with D perhaps TRBD1 (5 bases). The CDR3 runs to 15 residues. With 2 bases removed from V and 4 bases from J, the gap between germline ends came to 14 bases. The germline V gene encodes CDR1 MGHDK and CDR2 SYGVNS. As DNA, the CDR3 is TGTGCCAGCAGTGAAGTGGCAGGGAAGAGAGAGACCCAGTACTTC. Protein: CASSEVAGKRETQYF. The complete variable domain, with remaining parts taken from reference TRBV25-1 and TRBJ2-5, reads EADIYQTPRYLVIGTGKKITLECSQTMGHDKMYWYQQDPGMELHLIHYSYGVNSTEKGDLSSESTVSRIRTEHFPLTLESARPSHTSQYLCASSEVAGKRETQYFGPGTRLLVL.

This rearrangement joins TRBV2 to TRBJ1-5; D is unclear. CDR1 and CDR2 from the germline V gene are SNHLY and FYNNEI. The V end was cut by 7 bases, the J end by 6 bases, with 10 bases between. The CDR3 contains 12 residues. CDR3 coding DNA: TGTGCCAGCACAGTAGCAGGTCAGCCCCAGCATTTT. Translating gives CASTVAGQPQHF.

The chain employs TRBV9 and TRBJ2-7; no definite D call. Germline lookup yields CDR1 SGDLS and CDR2 YYNGEE. The CDR3 loop spans 16 amino acids. V dropped 4 bases and J dropped 0 bases, with 17 bases sitting between them. The CDR3 DNA is TGTGCCAGCAGCACGAGTTGGGGTGTCGGCTCCTACGAGCAGTACTTC. Protein product: CASSTSWGVGSYEQYF.

For this clone: Other DNA sequences in this specimen translate into the identical CDR3. The chain links TRBV5-1 to TRBJ2-7; no clear D gene. The CDR3 is 14 residues long. From germline, CDR1 is SGHRS and CDR2 YFSETQ. V was trimmed by 0 bases and J by 2 bases, leaving 9 bases between them. The CDR3 DNA follows: TGCGCCAGCAGCTTGGCCGGCCAGACCTACGAGCAGTACTTC. The encoded protein is CASSLAGQTYEQYF.